This T cell receptor (beta chain) came from a study of breast tumors, draining lymph nodes, adjacent tissues. This clonotype appeared a few times. TCRdb ran MiXCR on the multiplex PCR reads and lists one entry per CDR3 protein. The table has under 35,000 distinct CDR3 sequences, 60% to 70% seen once. The germline gives CDR1 DFQATT, CDR2 SNEGSKA (reference sequence). The CDR3 is 12 amino acids. Trimming took off 7 bases at V and 3 bases at J, with 10 bases between the two ends. The sequenced material came from breast tumor tissue. The TCR was taken from a female donor with breast cancer. Some clones in this sample may be carry-over from other donors' samples. The chain has TRBV20-1 and TRBJ2-1; possible D gene TRBD1, 6 bases. DNA of the CDR3: TGCAGTGTAAACAGGGACTACAATGAGCAGTTCTTC. Its translation: CSVNRDYNEQFF.